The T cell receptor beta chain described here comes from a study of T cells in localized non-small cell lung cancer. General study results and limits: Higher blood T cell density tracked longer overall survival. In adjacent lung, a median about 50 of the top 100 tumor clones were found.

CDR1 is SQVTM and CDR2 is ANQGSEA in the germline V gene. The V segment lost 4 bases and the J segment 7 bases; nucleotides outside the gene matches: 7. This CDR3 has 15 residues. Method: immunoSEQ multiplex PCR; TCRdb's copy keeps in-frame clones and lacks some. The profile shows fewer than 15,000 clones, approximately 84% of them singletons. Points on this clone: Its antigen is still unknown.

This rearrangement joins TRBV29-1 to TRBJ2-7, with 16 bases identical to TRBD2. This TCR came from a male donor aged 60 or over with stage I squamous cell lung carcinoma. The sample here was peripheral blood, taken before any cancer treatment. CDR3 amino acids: CSVGAGTSGRGEQYF. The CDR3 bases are TGCAGCGTTGGGGCAGGGACTAGCGGGAGGGGGGAGCAGTACTTC.